This TCR beta chain was captured in a study of T cell changes during pregnancy in multiple sclerosis. Data came from immunoSEQ multiplex PCR; TCRdb stores just in-frame clones and leaves some out. The repertoire consists of around 20,000 clones, with 75% to 95% occurring once and the leading ten covering approximately 0.72%. From germline, CDR1 is SGHRS and CDR2 YFSETQ. The CDR3 extends over 14 amino acids. V lost 2 bases to trimming and J lost 0 bases, with 9 bases between them. The origin of this receptor is a female donor in good health, enrolled as a control in a pregnancy study. The rearrangement links TRBV5-1 to TRBJ2-7; D is possibly TRBD1 (5 bases). The source material was CD4+ T cells from peripheral blood mononuclear cells, sampled in the third trimester of pregnancy. The CDR3 DNA reads TGCGCCAGCAGCTTAACAGGACCCTCCTACGAGCAGTACTTC. It yields the protein CASSLTGPSYEQYF.